These 11 T cell receptor beta chains came from one sample sequenced in a study of cytotoxic CD8 clonotypes in ibrutinib-treated CLL. TCRdb keeps only in-frame clones here, not all; method: immunoSEQ multiplex PCR. The table lists hundreds of thousands of clones, around three quarters of them singletons, with 15% to 17% in the top ten. The sample here was PBMCs, taken after 24 months of ibrutinib treatment. All receptors come from a human donor with chronic lymphocytic leukemia.

In its sample, this clone was seen many times. The J gene is TRBJ2-7, the V gene TRBV9, with unresolved D. The germline V gene has CDR1 SGDLS and CDR2 YYNGEE. The CDR3 length is 15 residues. Between the trimmed V and J ends, which lost 3 bases and 0 bases, there was a span of 13 bases. CDR3 DNA: TGTGCCAGCAGCGAAGGGCTCCCGGCCTCCTACGAGCAGTACTTC. Protein: CASSEGLPASYEQYF.

V is TRBV11-2 and J is TRBJ2-1; no firm D call. Germline assignment: CDR1 SGHAT and CDR2 FQNNGV. V was trimmed by 5 bases and J by 7 bases, leaving 15 bases between them. This CDR3 is 14 amino acids long. The CDR3 DNA is TGTGCCAGCAGCCCCGAGGCCCTGAGTAATGAGCAGTTCTTC. Protein product: CASSPEALSNEQFF.

The J gene is TRBJ1-5, the V gene TRBV27; a possible D gene is TRBD1 (6 bases). V lost 3 bases, J lost 3 bases, and 15 bases lay in between. Germline assignment: CDR1 MNHEY and CDR2 SMNVEV (reference sequence). This CDR3 comprises 16 residues. The CDR3 sequence: CASSLAPGGPNQPQHF. CDR3 coding DNA: TGTGCCAGCAGTTTGGCTCCGGGGGGGCCCAATCAGCCCCAGCATTTT.

The rearrangement links TRBV30 to TRBJ2-1; 8 bases agree with TRBD2. The CDR3 contains 16 residues. The ends lost 3 bases at V and 6 bases at J; junction bases unmatched: 13. Germline V CDR1 and CDR2: GTSNPN, SVGIG (reference sequence). Written as DNA, the CDR3 is TGTGCCTGGAGAAGCCCAGCGGGAGTGAAAATCAATGAGCAGTTCTTC. Its translation is CAWRSPAGVKINEQFF.

CDR3 amino acids: CASSESGTGVSDTQYF. For the CDR3, the DNA is TGTGCCAGCAGTGAAAGTGGAACAGGGGTTTCAGATACGCAGTATTTT. V and J are TRBV6-1 and TRBJ2-3, with 7 bases matching TRBD1. Germline V CDR1 and CDR2: MNHNS, SASEGT. The CDR3 is 16 amino acids. V shed 2 bases, J shed 4 bases, and the junction held 9 bases outside the gene matches.

The chain has TRBV7-3 and TRBJ2-1; possible D gene TRBD2, 6 bases. Trimming cost V 5 bases and J 3 bases, with 14 bases left between them. Germline loops: CDR1 SGHTA, CDR2 FQGTGA. This CDR3 comprises 15 residues. The CDR3 DNA reads as TGTGCCAGCAGCCCAACTAACGGGGGCTACAATGAGCAGTTCTTC. Translating gives CASSPTNGGYNEQFF. Full variable domain (remainder filled in from reference TRBV7-3 and TRBJ2-1): GAGVSQTPSNKVTEKGKYVELRCDPISGHTALYWYRQSLGQGPEFLIYFQGTGAADDSGLPNDRFFAVRPEGSVSTLKIQRTERGDSAVYLCASSPTNGGYNEQFFGPGTRLTVL.

J is TRBJ2-3 and V is TRBV6-5, with D maybe TRBD1 (7 bases). The V end was cut by 0 bases, the J end by 4 bases, with 14 bases between. Germline CDR1 reads MNHEY; CDR2 reads SVGAGI. The CDR3 totals 16 residues. The CDR3 loop reads CASSYSWQGGADTQYF. The CDR3 DNA follows: TGTGCCAGCAGTTACTCGTGGCAGGGGGGAGCAGATACGCAGTATTTT.

This clone was recorded a few times. The V and J genes are TRBV7-9 and TRBJ2-5; D ambiguous. The CDR3 runs 13 residues. Germline-derived CDR1 and CDR2 are SEHNR and FQNEAQ (reference sequence). V was clipped by 1 base and J by 0 bases, with 3 bases between them. CDR3 in DNA: TGTGCCAGCAGCTTAGAGGACCAAGAGACCCAGTACTTC. Its protein product is CASSLEDQETQYF.

The CDR3 DNA reads as TGTGCCAGTGGGGGAGGGGCTGGGGAGACCCAGTACTTC. Its translation is CASGGGAGETQYF. The chain has TRBV19 and TRBJ2-5, with 7 bases aligning to TRBD2. The trim removed 8 bases at V and 5 bases at J, leaving 8 bases unmatched. Germline CDR1 LNHDA, CDR2 SQIVND (reference sequence). This CDR3 region has 13 residues.

The table lists this clone with a count of one. The chain employs TRBV27 and TRBJ1-1; D perhaps matches TRBD1 (5 bases). The CDR3 totals 11 residues. Germline-derived CDR1 and CDR2 are MNHEY and SMNVEV (reference sequence). Trimming pared 5 bases from V and 7 bases from J, leaving 8 bases between. CDR3 nucleotide sequence: TGTGCCAGCAGTGGCCAGGGTGAAGCTTTCTTT. It translates to CASSGQGEAFF.

V is TRBV29-1 and J is TRBJ2-3; 7 nucleotides match TRBD1. The CDR3 contains 13 residues. CDR1 is SQVTM, CDR2 ANQGSEA, per germline. Trimming removed 8 bases from V and 1 base from J; junction bases left unmatched: 6. The CDR3 nucleotides are TGCAGCTCACAGGGGTTGGGCACAGATACGCAGTATTTT. Encoded protein: CSSQGLGTDTQYF.